In this sample, the clone carrying this TCR beta chain turned up many times. The data derive from a study of T cells after yellow fever vaccination. Turning to the study itself: Low-cell-number fractions underwent preparation using SMART-Seq v4 Ultra Low Input.

Germline V lookup: CDR1 SGHDT, CDR2 YYEEEE. The CDR3 covers 14 residues. Trimming pared 4 bases from V and 5 bases from J, leaving 12 bases between. Generation of TCR cDNA used 5'RACE template switching (which added a universal primer site and UMIs). TCRdb re-derived calls from the 5' RACE reads in MiXCR, one entry per CDR3 protein. The sample yields fewer than 350,000 distinct CDR3 sequences, 4% to 5.5% seen once. Material: PBMCs, obtained 15 days after the yellow fever booster vaccination. The rearrangement links TRBV5-6 to TRBJ1-4; tentative D call: TRBD1 (6 bases). The receptor was isolated from a man between 18 and 29 years old who received the YFV17D yellow fever vaccine. The CDR3 loop reads CASSQIDRNEKLFF. In DNA form, the CDR3 reads TGTGCCAGCAGCCAGATCGACAGGAATGAAAAACTGTTTTTT.